This TCR beta chain emerged from a study of OX40 agonist ivuxolimab in advanced cancers. The overall study: Intravenous ivuxolimab at 0.01 to 10 mg/kg was given to patients every 2 weeks.

V was pared by 1 base and J by 2 bases, with 13 bases between. From germline, CDR1 is ENHRY and CDR2 SYGVKD. CDR3 length equals 16 residues. Assay: immunoSEQ multiplex PCR; the TCRdb copy retains only in-frame clones and omits some. Here the sample spans roughly 20,000 clones, roughly four fifths being singletons. The sequenced sample was CD4+ or CD8+ T cells sorted from blood, obtained in a trial of the OX40 agonist ivuxolimab. The chain combines TRBV10-3 with TRBJ2-3; possible D gene TRBD1, 5 bases. This receptor was taken from an adult with an advanced solid tumor such as melanoma, head and neck, liver or kidney cancer. The CDR3 DNA reads TGTGCCATCAGTGAGTGGGGAACAGGATCCACAGATACGCAGTATTTT. Protein sequence: CAISEWGTGSTDTQYF.